Following are 17 T cell receptor beta chains from one sample sequenced in a study of blood T cell repertoires in COVID-19. Assay used: immunoSEQ multiplex PCR; TCRdb lists only in-frame clones, some missing. The table records 230,000 or so clones, more than 75% of them present only once. The sequenced sample consisted of peripheral blood. These receptors originate from a man aged 35 to 55 with active or convalescent COVID-19.

The chain links TRBV2 to TRBJ1-1; TRBD1 matches 7 bases. Germline V gene sequence: CDR1 SNHLY, CDR2 FYNNEI. The J segment lost 3 bases and the V segment lost 7 bases, leaving 8 bases of the junction unmatched. CDR3 size: 14 residues. For the CDR3, the DNA is TGTGCCAGCACCCTTGACAGGGAGGACACTGAAGCTTTCTTT. Translation: CASTLDREDTEAFF.

This chain uses TRBV6-4 with TRBJ1-1; TRBD1 might be the D (5 bases). The germline V gene encodes CDR1 MRHNA and CDR2 SNTAGT. This CDR3 has 12 amino acids. Trimming left V 10 bases short and J 5 bases short, with 14 bases between. The CDR3 spells CATKGLGTEAFF. In nucleotides, the CDR3 is TGTGCCACCAAGGGGTTGGGAACTGAAGCTTTCTTT.

The chain is built from TRBV28 and TRBJ2-7; 8 nucleotides agree with TRBD1. The germline CDR1 and CDR2 sequences are MDHEN and SYDVKM. CDR3 length equals 13 residues. V shed 5 bases, J shed 5 bases, and the junction held 5 bases outside the gene matches. The CDR3 reads CASSQIQGDEQYF. The CDR3 nucleotides read TGTGCCAGCAGTCAGATACAGGGGGACGAGCAGTACTTC.

This clone was detected once. V and J are TRBV6-6 and TRBJ2-7; TRBD2 agrees at 9 bases. The germline V gene has CDR1 MNHNY and CDR2 SVGAGI (reference sequence). V shed 6 bases, J shed 3 bases, and the junction held 9 bases outside the gene matches. The CDR3 length is 15 residues. The CDR3 is CASSPRVTSGYEQYF. Here the CDR3 DNA reads TGTGCCAGCAGCCCCCGGGTGACTAGCGGCTACGAGCAGTACTTC.

This chain joins TRBV4-1 and TRBJ1-4; 11 bases fit TRBD1. With V trimmed by 0 bases and J by 4 bases, 1 base remained unmatched. The CDR3 has 16 amino acids. Per germline, CDR1 MGHRA and CDR2 YSYEKL. This chain's CDR3 is CASSQEGQGGNEKLFF. CDR3 coding DNA: TGCGCCAGCAGCCAAGAGGGACAGGGGGGTAATGAAAAACTGTTTTTT.

The V call is TRBV19, the J call TRBJ1-1, with D possibly being TRBD1 (6 bases). Germline lookup yields CDR1 LNHDA and CDR2 SQIVND (reference sequence). V was shortened by 5 bases and J by 0 bases, with 10 bases between the two germline ends. CDR3 length equals 14 residues. This CDR3 reads CASSEGQVNTEAFF. In nucleotides, the CDR3 is TGTGCCAGTAGTGAGGGACAAGTGAACACTGAAGCTTTCTTT.

CDR3 sequence (DNA): TGTGCCAGTAGTATCCAGGGCAGCGCTGAAAAACTGTTTTTT. Amino acid sequence: CASSIQGSAEKLFF. The chain combines TRBV19 with TRBJ1-4; a possible D gene is TRBD1 (5 bases). V dropped 3 bases and J dropped 7 bases, with 12 bases sitting between them. The germline V gene has CDR1 LNHDA and CDR2 SQIVND (reference sequence). CDR3 length: 14 amino acids.

V usage is TRBV6-5 and J usage is TRBJ1-2; D is possibly TRBD1 (6 bases). Germline-derived CDR1 and CDR2 are MNHEY and SVGAGI. Trimming pared 2 bases from V and 2 bases from J, leaving 12 bases between. The CDR3 length is 15 residues. The CDR3: CASSYEAGENYGYTF. The CDR3 DNA reads as TGTGCCAGCAGTTACGAGGCAGGGGAGAACTATGGCTACACCTTC.

This chain uses TRBV9 with TRBJ2-7, with TRBD1 matching 8 bases. This CDR3 is built from 15 residues. V lost 3 bases to trimming and J lost 0 bases; unmatched junction nucleotides: 5. Per the germline V gene, CDR1 is SGDLS and CDR2 is YYNGEE. The CDR3 DNA sequence: TGTGCCAGCAGCGGGGGACAGGCGAGCTCCTACGAGCAGTACTTC. It codes for CASSGGQASSYEQYF.

V is TRBV25-1 and J is TRBJ1-2, with 9 bases lining up with TRBD1. From germline, CDR1 is MGHDK and CDR2 SYGVNS. This CDR3 comprises 18 residues. Trimming took 0 bases from V and 1 from J; bases not matched to a gene: 9. CDR3 DNA sequence: TGTGCCAGCAGTGAATATAACCCATGGACAGGGGTTAACTATGGCTACACCTTC. Translation gives CASSEYNPWTGVNYGYTF.

The chain employs TRBV9 and TRBJ2-3, with 11 bases fitting TRBD2. The germline V gene has CDR1 SGDLS and CDR2 YYNGEE. The CDR3 loop spans 17 amino acids. V gave up 0 bases and J gave up 2 bases; unmatched junction bases: 5. CDR3 region: CASSVAGTSGPTDTQYF. Written as DNA, the CDR3 is TGTGCCAGCAGCGTAGCCGGGACTAGCGGACCCACAGATACGCAGTATTTT.

The rearrangement joins TRBV15 to TRBJ2-1, with D unresolved. In germline, CDR1 is LNHNV, CDR2 YYDKDF (reference sequence). The CDR3 is made up of 17 amino acids. Trimming took 0 bases from V and 0 from J, leaving 12 bases between them. The chain's CDR3 is CATSRDRHESSYNEQFF. CDR3 sequence (DNA): TGTGCCACCAGCAGAGATAGACACGAGAGCTCCTACAATGAGCAGTTCTTC.

This chain connects TRBV7-9 to TRBJ1-4; D is possibly TRBD1 (5 bases). CDR3 size: 14 residues. CDR1 and CDR2 from the germline V gene are SEHNR and FQNEAQ (reference sequence). V dropped 0 bases and J dropped 8 bases, with 10 bases sitting between them. CDR3: CASSLAGEEEKLFF. Written as DNA, the CDR3 is TGTGCCAGCAGCTTAGCAGGGGAGGAAGAAAAACTGTTTTTT.

The J gene is TRBJ2-5, the V gene TRBV27; TRBD2 aligns across 9 bases. Unmatched junction bases numbered 11, after V lost 5 bases and J lost 4 bases. The CDR3 has 16 residues. CDR1 and CDR2 (germline): MNHEY, SMNVEV (reference sequence). The CDR3 DNA reads TGTGCCAGCAGTCAGGGGGTAGCGGGAGATCTAGAGACCCAGTACTTC. Translating it yields CASSQGVAGDLETQYF.

The J gene is TRBJ2-3, the V gene TRBV30; a weak D match, TRBD1 (5 bases). CDR1 is GTSNPN, CDR2 SVGIG, per germline (reference sequence). CDR3 length: 13 residues. Trimming removed 2 bases at V and 6 bases at J, with 12 bases between. Here the CDR3 DNA reads TGTGCCTGGAGTCAGGGTATTGGGGATACGCAGTATTTT. Its protein product is CAWSQGIGDTQYF. Full variable domain (outside the CDR3, taken from reference TRBV30 and TRBJ2-3): SQTIHQWPATLVQPVGSPLSLECTVEGTSNPNLYWYRQAAGRGLQLLFYSVGIGQISSEVPQNLSASRPQDRQFILSSKKLLLSDSGFYLCAWSQGIGDTQYFGPGTRLTVL.

The rearrangement uses TRBV5-4 and TRBJ1-3; D unresolved. This CDR3 has 14 residues. CDR1 is SGHNT, CDR2 YYREEE, per germline (reference sequence). Trimming shortened V by 0 bases and J by 2 bases, and 6 bases separated the two germline ends. The CDR3 reads CASSLGSAGNTIYF. CDR3 nucleotide sequence: TGTGCCAGCAGCTTGGGGTCGGCTGGAAACACCATATATTTT.

This clone was recorded a few times. V and J are TRBV5-4 and TRBJ1-2, with a weak D call TRBD1 (6 bases). CDR3 size: 15 residues. Germline CDR1 reads SGHNT; CDR2 reads YYREEE (reference sequence). The V and J ends lost 0 bases and 1 base respectively, with 10 bases between them. The CDR3 DNA reads as TGTGCCAGCAGCTTGGACAGGGCCTATAACTATGGCTACACCTTC. It is translated as CASSLDRAYNYGYTF.